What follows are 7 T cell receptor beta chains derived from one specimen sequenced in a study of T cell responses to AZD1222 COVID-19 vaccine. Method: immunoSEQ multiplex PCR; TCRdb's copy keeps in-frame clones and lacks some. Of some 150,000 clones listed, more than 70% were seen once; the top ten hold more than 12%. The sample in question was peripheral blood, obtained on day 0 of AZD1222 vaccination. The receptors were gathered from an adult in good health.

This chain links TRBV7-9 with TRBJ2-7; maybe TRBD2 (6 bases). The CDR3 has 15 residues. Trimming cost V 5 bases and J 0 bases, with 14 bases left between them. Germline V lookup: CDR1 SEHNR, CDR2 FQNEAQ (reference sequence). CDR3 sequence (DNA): TGTGCCAGCAGCCCACGCGGGATGTCCTCCTACGAGCAGTACTTC. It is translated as CASSPRGMSSYEQYF.

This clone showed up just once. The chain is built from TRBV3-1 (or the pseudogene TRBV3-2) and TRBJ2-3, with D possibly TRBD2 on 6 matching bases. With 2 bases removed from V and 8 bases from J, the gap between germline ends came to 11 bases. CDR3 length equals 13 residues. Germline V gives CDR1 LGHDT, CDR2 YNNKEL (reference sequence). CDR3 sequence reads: CASSQRGTGTQYF. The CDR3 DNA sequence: TGTGCCAGCAGCCAACGGGGGACGGGTACGCAGTATTTT.

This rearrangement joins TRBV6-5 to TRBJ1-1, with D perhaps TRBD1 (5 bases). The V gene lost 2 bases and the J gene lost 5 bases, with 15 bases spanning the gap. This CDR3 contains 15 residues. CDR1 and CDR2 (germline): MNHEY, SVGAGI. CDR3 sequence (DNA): TGTGCCAGCAGTTACGCCGGGGGTAGTGGAACTGAAGCTTTCTTT. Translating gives CASSYAGGSGTEAFF.

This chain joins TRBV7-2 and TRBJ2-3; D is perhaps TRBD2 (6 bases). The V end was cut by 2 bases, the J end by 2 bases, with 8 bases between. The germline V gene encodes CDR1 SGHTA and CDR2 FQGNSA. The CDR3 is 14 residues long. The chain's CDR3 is CASSLWRDTDTQYF. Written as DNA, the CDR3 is TGTGCCAGCAGCTTATGGCGGGACACAGATACGCAGTATTTT.

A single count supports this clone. Here the CDR3 DNA reads TGCGCCAGCAGCCAAGACACCCGGGAAAAACTGTTTTTT. Its translation: CASSQDTREKLFF. This rearrangement joins TRBV4-3 to TRBJ1-4; D is unclear. The length of the CDR3 is 13 residues. Germline lookup yields CDR1 LGHNA and CDR2 YSLEER. With 0 bases removed from V and 8 bases from J, the gap between germline ends came to 7 bases.

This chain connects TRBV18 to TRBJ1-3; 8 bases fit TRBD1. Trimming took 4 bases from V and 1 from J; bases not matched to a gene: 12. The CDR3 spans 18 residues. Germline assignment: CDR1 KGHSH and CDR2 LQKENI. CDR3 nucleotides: TGTGCCAGCTCACGACTTGGACAGGGAAGGGCATCTGGAAACACCATATATTTT. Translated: CASSRLGQGRASGNTIYF.

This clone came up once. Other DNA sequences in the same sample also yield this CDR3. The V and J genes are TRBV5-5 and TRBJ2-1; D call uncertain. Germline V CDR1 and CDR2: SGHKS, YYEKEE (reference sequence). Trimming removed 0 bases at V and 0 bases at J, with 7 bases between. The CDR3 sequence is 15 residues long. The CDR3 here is CASSLVGDSYNEQFF. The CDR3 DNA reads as TGTGCCAGCAGCTTGGTTGGGGACTCCTACAATGAGCAGTTCTTC.